This is a list of T cell receptor beta chains from one sample in a study of lymphopenia after photon versus proton radiotherapy. Clones were sequenced by immunoSEQ multiplex PCR, and TCRdb holds only the in-frame ones, with some missing. The data show 53,000 or so clones, approximately 82% seen once. The sequences come from peripheral blood, collected from a patient treated with photon-based radiotherapy. The receptors come from a man in his fifties with gastric cancer. CDR3s include the opening cysteine and the closing phenylalanine or tryptophan. The order of the fields is clone size, D gene, CDR3 length, V gene, J gene, CDR3 protein, CDR3 DNA. The D gene is left open where the match is weak. The listing skips clone size in some rows; elsewhere it reads once, few, many or a size class.

clone size: few
D gene: TRBD2
CDR3 length: 15
V gene: TRBV29-1
J gene: TRBJ2-1
CDR3 protein: CSVPDSGDSYNEQFF
CDR3 DNA: TGCAGCGTGCCAGACAGCGGGGACTCCTACAATGAGCAGTTCTTC

clone size: -
D gene: TRBD2
CDR3 length: 15
V gene: TRBV11-3
J gene: TRBJ2-1
CDR3 protein: CASSFSGSSYNEQFF
CDR3 DNA: TGTGCCAGCAGCTTTAGCGGGAGCTCCTACAATGAGCAGTTCTTC

clone size: few
D gene: -
CDR3 length: 15
V gene: TRBV27
J gene: TRBJ2-2
CDR3 protein: CASSLQGMNTGELFF
CDR3 DNA: TGTGCCAGCAGTTTACAGGGAATGAACACCGGGGAGCTGTTTTTT

clone size: -
D gene: -
CDR3 length: 15
V gene: TRBV19
J gene: TRBJ1-4
CDR3 protein: CASTDGSGTTRRLFF
CDR3 DNA: TGTGCCAGTACCGACGGGTCCGGGACAACACGACGTCTGTTTTTT

clone size: -
D gene: -
CDR3 length: 14
V gene: TRBV6-1
J gene: TRBJ1-5
CDR3 protein: CASSRDAYYQPQHF
CDR3 DNA: TGTGCCAGCAGTAGGGACGCTTACTATCAGCCCCAGCATTTT

clone size: -
D gene: TRBD2
CDR3 length: 14
V gene: TRBV11-2
J gene: TRBJ2-3
CDR3 protein: CASSPSGSLNTQYF
CDR3 DNA: TGTGCCAGCAGCCCTAGCGGGAGCTTGAATACGCAGTATTTT

clone size: -
D gene: TRBD1
CDR3 length: 15
V gene: TRBV29-1
J gene: TRBJ1-5
CDR3 protein: CSVASGTGGNQPQHF
CDR3 DNA: TGCAGCGTGGCCTCCGGGACAGGGGGCAATCAGCCCCAGCATTTT

clone size: -
D gene: TRBD2
CDR3 length: 20
V gene: TRBV7-6
J gene: TRBJ2-3
CDR3 protein: CASSLWSLAGGTGSTDTQYF
CDR3 DNA: TGTGCCAGCAGCTTATGGTCACTAGCGGGAGGAACTGGAAGCACAGATACGCAGTATTTT

clone size: -
D gene: TRBD1
CDR3 length: 15
V gene: TRBV4-1
J gene: TRBJ1-2
CDR3 protein: CASSQGFIQGGGYTF
CDR3 DNA: TGCGCCAGCAGCCAGGGTTTTATCCAGGGGGGTGGCTACACCTTC

clone size: -
D gene: -
CDR3 length: 14
V gene: TRBV25-1
J gene: TRBJ2-5
CDR3 protein: CASSELGRKETQYF
CDR3 DNA: TGTGCCAGCAGTGAATTAGGCAGAAAAGAGACCCAGTACTTC

clone size: -
D gene: TRBD2
CDR3 length: 17
V gene: TRBV18
J gene: TRBJ2-1
CDR3 protein: CASSGTSGRSSYNEQFF
CDR3 DNA: TGTGCCAGCTCAGGGACTAGCGGGAGAAGCTCCTACAATGAGCAGTTCTTC

clone size: -
D gene: -
CDR3 length: 13
V gene: TRBV11-3
J gene: TRBJ2-7
CDR3 protein: CASSQGGTYEQYF
CDR3 DNA: TGTGCCAGCAGCCAGGGGGGAACCTACGAGCAGTACTTC

clone size: -
D gene: TRBD2
CDR3 length: 15
V gene: TRBV19
J gene: TRBJ2-7
CDR3 protein: CASSDRTSGGYEQYF
CDR3 DNA: TGTGCCAGTAGCGACCGGACTAGCGGGGGCTACGAGCAGTACTTC

clone size: -
D gene: TRBD2
CDR3 length: 18
V gene: TRBV5-6
J gene: TRBJ2-3
CDR3 protein: CASSLEWASGGVTDTQYF
CDR3 DNA: TGTGCCAGCAGCTTGGAATGGGCTAGCGGGGGCGTCACAGATACGCAGTATTTT

clone size: -
D gene: -
CDR3 length: 13
V gene: TRBV11-2
J gene: TRBJ2-7
CDR3 protein: CASSAVGAGEQYF
CDR3 DNA: TGTGCCAGCAGCGCGGTGGGGGCTGGTGAGCAGTACTTC

clone size: -
D gene: -
CDR3 length: 15
V gene: TRBV13
J gene: TRBJ2-3
CDR3 protein: CASTQGTASTDTQYF
CDR3 DNA: TGTGCCAGCACCCAGGGGACGGCCTCCACAGATACGCAGTATTTT

clone size: -
D gene: -
CDR3 length: 14
V gene: TRBV11-3
J gene: TRBJ2-3
CDR3 protein: CASSLAGATDTQYF
CDR3 DNA: TGTGCCAGCAGCTTAGCCGGAGCCACAGATACGCAGTATTTT

clone size: -
D gene: -
CDR3 length: 15
V gene: TRBV19
J gene: TRBJ2-6
CDR3 protein: CATRDMSSGANVLTF
CDR3 DNA: TGTGCCACTAGGGACATGAGCTCTGGGGCCAACGTCCTGACTTTC

clone size: -
D gene: TRBD1
CDR3 length: 15
V gene: TRBV19
J gene: TRBJ1-5
CDR3 protein: CASSIQKGANQPQHF
CDR3 DNA: TGTGCCAGTAGTATACAAAAGGGGGCGAATCAGCCCCAGCATTTT

clone size: once
D gene: TRBD2
CDR3 length: 19
V gene: TRBV11-2
J gene: TRBJ2-1
CDR3 protein: CASYRTLGLAGTSYNEQFF
CDR3 DNA: TGTGCCAGCTACAGGACCCTAGGACTAGCAGGGACATCCTACAATGAGCAGTTCTTC

clone size: -
D gene: -
CDR3 length: 13
V gene: TRBV19
J gene: TRBJ1-1
CDR3 protein: CASSVDSNTEAFF
CDR3 DNA: TGTGCCAGTAGTGTTGACAGTAACACTGAAGCTTTCTTT

clone size: -
D gene: TRBD2
CDR3 length: 15
V gene: TRBV18
J gene: TRBJ2-3
CDR3 protein: CASSPNGRGEDTQYF
CDR3 DNA: TGTGCCAGCTCACCTAACGGGAGGGGAGAAGATACGCAGTATTTT

clone size: -
D gene: TRBD1
CDR3 length: 15
V gene: TRBV6-5
J gene: TRBJ2-3
CDR3 protein: CASTTQPGGRDTQYF
CDR3 DNA: TGTGCCAGCACGACTCAACCAGGGGGAAGGGATACGCAGTATTTT

clone size: -
D gene: TRBD1
CDR3 length: 14
V gene: TRBV5-1
J gene: TRBJ2-1
CDR3 protein: CASSTGQDYNEQFF
CDR3 DNA: TGCGCCAGCAGCACGGGACAGGATTACAATGAGCAGTTCTTC

clone size: -
D gene: TRBD1
CDR3 length: 14
V gene: TRBV27
J gene: TRBJ2-7
CDR3 protein: CASSLVAGGYEQYF
CDR3 DNA: TGTGCCAGCAGTTTAGTAGCAGGGGGCTACGAGCAGTACTTC

clone size: -
D gene: -
CDR3 length: 14
V gene: TRBV5-4
J gene: TRBJ1-2
CDR3 protein: CASSFPGRDYGYTF
CDR3 DNA: TGTGCCAGCAGTTTCCCTGGACGGGACTATGGCTACACCTTC

clone size: -
D gene: TRBD1
CDR3 length: 12
V gene: TRBV30
J gene: TRBJ1-2
CDR3 protein: CAWGRGRYGYTF
CDR3 DNA: TGTGCCTGGGGCAGGGGGCGCTATGGCTACACCTTC

clone size: -
D gene: -
CDR3 length: 14
V gene: TRBV5-1
J gene: TRBJ2-1
CDR3 protein: CASSSLEGSNEQFF
CDR3 DNA: TGCGCCAGCAGCTCATTGGAGGGGTCGAATGAGCAGTTCTTC

clone size: few
D gene: -
CDR3 length: 14
V gene: TRBV11-2
J gene: TRBJ1-2
CDR3 protein: CASRNLRFPGGYTF
CDR3 DNA: TGTGCCAGCAGAAACCTGAGGTTTCCAGGTGGCTACACCTTC

clone size: -
D gene: -
CDR3 length: 13
V gene: TRBV7-2
J gene: TRBJ1-1
CDR3 protein: CASSLEGNTEAFF
CDR3 DNA: TGTGCCAGCAGCTTAGAGGGGAACACTGAAGCTTTCTTT